This TCR beta chain emerged from a study of cytomegalovirus exposure and HLA in healthy donors. Per germline, CDR1 WNHNN and CDR2 SYGVQD (reference sequence). This CDR3 has 16 residues. V lost 5 bases, J lost 5 bases, and 12 bases stayed unmatched. Comment on this clone: The antigen is not known.

Vbeta (60) and Jbeta (13) primers were used in the PCR. Sequencing was performed with immunoSEQ multiplex PCR; in TCRdb, only in-frame clones are kept and a portion is missing. Found here are under 200,000 clones, just under 80% of them singletons; the top ten hold 1%. Study conclusions and caveats: A later analysis linked a missense variant in DCLRE1C to the trimming of TCR beta V and J genes.

This chain connects TRBV10-1 to TRBJ1-5; 7 bases agree with TRBD1. Sequences were obtained from PBMCs. This TCR came from a woman in her 50s in good health and CMV-seropositive. The CDR3 nucleotides read TGCGCCAGCAGTTTTGACAGGGTCCTTACCTATCAGCCCCAGCATTTT. This sequence encodes CASSFDRVLTYQPQHF.